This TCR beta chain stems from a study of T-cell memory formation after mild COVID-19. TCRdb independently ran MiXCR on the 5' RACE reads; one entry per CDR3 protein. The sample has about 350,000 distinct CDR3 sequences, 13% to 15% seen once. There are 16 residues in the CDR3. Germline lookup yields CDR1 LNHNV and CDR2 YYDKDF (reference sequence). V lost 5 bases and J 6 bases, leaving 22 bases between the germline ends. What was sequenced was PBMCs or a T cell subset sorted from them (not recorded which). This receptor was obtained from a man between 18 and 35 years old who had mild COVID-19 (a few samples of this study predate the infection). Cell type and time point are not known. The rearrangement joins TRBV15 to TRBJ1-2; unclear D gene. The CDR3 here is CATSSSWEEGGDGYTF. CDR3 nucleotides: TGTGCCACCAGCTCATCGTGGGAGGAAGGTGGTGATGGCTACACCTTC.